This passage covers 12 T cell receptor beta chains from one sample sequenced in a study of brain metastases from non-small cell lung cancer. Repertoires were generated with immunoSEQ multiplex PCR, while TCRdb's copy carries only in-frame clones and drops some. The repertoire includes roughly 4,700 clones, about four fifths of them detected once, and 7.5% to 9% sits in the top ten. Sequenced material: primary lung tumor tissue. The receptor source for this set is a donor over 35 with non-small cell lung cancer.

The CDR3 nucleotides read TGTGCCAGCAGGCCACCCCCCAGGGGGGGATGGGACAAAAACATTCAGTACTTC. Translation: CASRPPPRGGWDKNIQYF. V gene TRBV6-9 combines with J gene TRBJ2-4; D may match TRBD1 or TRBD2 (7 bases each). The germline V gene encodes CDR1 MNHGY and CDR2 SVAAGI. V lost 6 bases and J 3 bases, leaving 24 bases between the germline ends. The length of the CDR3 is 18 residues.

This clone appeared once. The chain is built from TRBV9 and TRBJ2-2, with D tentatively TRBD2 (6 bases). This CDR3 region has 16 residues. V gave up 4 bases and J gave up 1 base, with 14 bases separating them. CDR1 SGDLS and CDR2 YYNGEE come from the germline V gene. The CDR3 nucleotides read TGTGCCAGCAGCCTGGAGGGCTACAGGAACACCGGGGAGCTGTTTTTT. It yields the protein CASSLEGYRNTGELFF.

V is TRBV28 and J is TRBJ1-2; no clear D gene. CDR1 and CDR2 (germline): MDHEN, SYDVKM. The V end lost 8 bases, the J end lost 4 bases, and 8 bases lay between the germline ends. The CDR3 contains 11 residues. CDR3 in DNA: TGTGCCAGCTCGGGGATCTATGGCTACACCTTC. Amino acid sequence: CASSGIYGYTF.

The chain uses TRBV6-2 or TRBV6-3 and TRBJ1-1, with D possibly matching TRBD1 (5 bases). Trimming removed 0 bases from V and 11 bases from J, with 16 bases in between. The length of the CDR3 is 14 residues. Germline CDR1 reads MNHEY; CDR2 reads SVGEGT. The CDR3 nucleotides are TGTGCCAGCAGTTACTCGTCCAGGGAGGGTTTTGCTTTCTTT. Protein: CASSYSSREGFAFF.

This sequence joins TRBV7-2 and TRBJ2-1; 7 nucleotides align to TRBD1. After removal of 5 bases from V and 6 bases from J, the junction contained 13 bases not matched to a gene. The CDR3 has 16 residues. Germline values: CDR1 SGHTA, CDR2 FQGNSA. CDR3 nucleotides: TGTGCCAGCAGCAAAAGGGACAGTTTGACCTTCAATGAGCAGTTCTTC. Its translation: CASSKRDSLTFNEQFF.

This clone appeared a few times. This rearrangement joins TRBV6-6 to TRBJ1-1; 9 positions agree with TRBD1. Trimming at V came to 5 bases and at J to 4 bases, leaving 8 bases not matched to a gene. The CDR3 sequence is 15 residues long. Per germline, CDR1 MNHNY and CDR2 SVGAGI (reference sequence). The CDR3 DNA follows: TGTGCCAGCAGTCGATCCCGGGACAGGGTCACTGAAGCTTTCTTT. This encodes CASSRSRDRVTEAFF.

The chain has TRBV18 and TRBJ1-2; D unclear. The CDR3 sequence is 14 residues long. Germline CDR1 KGHSH, CDR2 LQKENI. Deletions cut 2 bases from V and 5 bases from J, with 12 bases between. CDR3 region: CASSPTDGVYGYTF. The CDR3 DNA sequence: TGTGCCAGCTCACCAACCGACGGGGTATATGGCTACACCTTC.

The chain links TRBV7-2 to TRBJ2-1, with TRBD1 matching 10 bases. The CDR3 sequence is 15 residues long. The germline V gene encodes CDR1 SGHTA and CDR2 FQGNSA. J gave up 4 bases and V 5 bases, and 5 bases lay outside the gene matches. The CDR3 nucleotides read TGTGCCAGCAGCACGGGACAGGGGTTTTACAATGAGCAGTTCTTC. Encoded protein: CASSTGQGFYNEQFF. The full variable domain, with the rest looked up from reference TRBV7-2 and TRBJ2-1, is GAGVSQSPSNKVTEKGKDVELRCDPISGHTALYWYRQSLGQGLEFLIYFQGNSAPDKSGLPSDRFSAERTGGSVSTLTIQRTQQEDSAVYLCASSTGQGFYNEQFFGPGTRLTVL.

This clone showed up just a few times. The chain combines TRBV4-3 with TRBJ1-6; tentatively, D is TRBD1 (5 bases). Germline CDR1 reads LGHNA; CDR2 reads YSLEER. The CDR3 sequence is 14 residues long. V was pared by 0 bases and J by 13 bases, with 13 bases between. CDR3 DNA: TGCGCCAGCAGCCAAGACCTAGCGGGGGAGCCCCTCCACTTT. Protein: CASSQDLAGEPLHF.

The V gene is TRBV29-1, the J gene TRBJ1-2; 10 nucleotides agree with TRBD1. J lost 3 bases, V lost 5 bases, and 3 bases had no gene match. This CDR3 has 13 amino acids. Per the germline V gene, CDR1 is SQVTM and CDR2 is ANQGSEA. CDR3 in amino acids: CSVRTGGDYGYTF. Written as DNA, the CDR3 is TGCAGCGTTCGGACAGGGGGAGACTATGGCTACACCTTC. The variable domain in full, with the rest retrieved from reference TRBV29-1 and TRBJ1-2, is SAVISQKPSRDICQRGTSLTIQCQVDSQVTMMFWYRQQPGQSLTLIATANQGSEATYESGFVIDKFPISRPNLTFSTLTVSNMSPEDSSIYLCSVRTGGDYGYTFGSGTRLTVV.

The chain carries TRBV10-2 and TRBJ1-5; D gene ambiguous. V gave up 0 bases and J gave up 0 bases, with 9 bases separating them. The CDR3 is made up of 16 amino acids. CDR1 WSHSY and CDR2 SAAADI come from the germline V gene. CDR3 nucleotide sequence: TGCGCCAGCAGTGAGTCTCCGGGGAATAGCAATCAGCCCCAGCATTTT. Amino acids: CASSESPGNSNQPQHF.

V usage is TRBV24-1 and J usage is TRBJ2-5, with D perhaps TRBD2 (5 bases). Trimming cost V 4 bases and J 4 bases, with 15 bases left between them. There are 15 residues in the CDR3. The germline CDR1 and CDR2 sequences are KGHDR and SFDVKD. The CDR3 loop reads CATSDPSVAGETQYF. The CDR3 nucleotides read TGTGCCACCAGTGACCCCTCGGTGGCGGGAGAGACCCAGTACTTC.